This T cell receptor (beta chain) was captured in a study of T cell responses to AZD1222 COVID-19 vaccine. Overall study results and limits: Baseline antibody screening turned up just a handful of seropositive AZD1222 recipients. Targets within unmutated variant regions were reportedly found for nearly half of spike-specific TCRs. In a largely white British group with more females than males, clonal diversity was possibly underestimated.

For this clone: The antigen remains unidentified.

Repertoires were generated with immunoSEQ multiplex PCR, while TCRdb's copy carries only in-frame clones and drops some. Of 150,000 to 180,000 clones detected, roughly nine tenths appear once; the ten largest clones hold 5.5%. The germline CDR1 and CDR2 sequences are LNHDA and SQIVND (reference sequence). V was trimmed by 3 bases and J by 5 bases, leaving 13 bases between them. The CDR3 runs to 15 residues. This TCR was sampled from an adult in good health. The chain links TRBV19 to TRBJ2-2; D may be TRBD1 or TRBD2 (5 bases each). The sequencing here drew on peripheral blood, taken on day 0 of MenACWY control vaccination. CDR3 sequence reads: CASSIPSGGTGELFF. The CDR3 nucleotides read TGTGCCAGTAGTATCCCTAGTGGGGGAACCGGGGAGCTGTTTTTT.